The rows below give T cell receptor beta chains drawn from one sample of a study of CD8 T cells in ankylosing spondylitis. MiXCR, applied by TCRdb to the 5' RACE reads, yields one record per CDR3 protein. This sample has roughly 440,000 distinct CDR3 sequences, with roughly 15% found just once. The specimen sequenced was blood, either unsorted or a sorted T cell fraction (not recorded which). These receptors came from a male donor with ankylosing spondylitis. Both conserved end residues are part of each CDR3. A D gene is named only where the DNA matches it firmly. Clone size appears in some rows only: once, few, many, or a class for an expanded clone.

v_gene	j_gene	abundance	d_gene	CDR3nt	CDR3aa
TRBV20-1	TRBJ2-2	few	NA	TGCAGTGCTAAGCGCACTACCCCGGCGGCGGGCGGGGAGCTGTTTTTT	CSAKRTTPAAGGELFF
TRBV20-1	TRBJ1-5	few	NA	TGCAGTGCTAGAGTGGACAGTAGCAATCAGCCCCAGCATTTT	CSARVDSSNQPQHF
TRBV24-1	TRBJ2-2	few	NA	TGTGCCACCAGTGGTGGAGGGACCACTAGAACCGGGGAGCTGTTTTTT	CATSGGGTTRTGELFF
TRBV7-9	TRBJ1-1	many	NA	TGTGCCAGCAGCTCGGACGGCTACACTGAAGCTTTCTTT	CASSSDGYTEAFF
TRBV20-1	TRBJ1-2	NA	NA	TGCAGTGCTAGTCAGGATAACTATGGCTACACCTTC	CSASQDNYGYTF
TRBV5-1	TRBJ2-7	few	NA	TGCGCCAGCAGCTGGGAGAGGGCTCCCTACGAGCAGTACTTC	CASSWERAPYEQYF
TRBV10-3	TRBJ2-7	NA	NA	TGTGCCATCAGTGACGAATCTACGAGCTCCTACGAGCAGTACTTC	CAISDESTSSYEQYF
TRBV12-3/TRBV12-4	TRBJ2-1	NA	TRBD2	TGTGCCAGCAGCCTACGGGACTATCCGAGCAATGAGCAGTTCTTC	CASSLRDYPSNEQFF
TRBV2	TRBJ2-7	NA	NA	TGTGCCAGCAGGAAACGGGACCCTCGCACCTACGAGCAGTACTTC	CASRKRDPRTYEQYF
TRBV6-2/TRBV6-3	TRBJ2-1	NA	TRBD2	TGTGCCAGCAGTTACCCCTTAGAAGCGGGGGGTAACTACAATGAGCAGTTCTTC	CASSYPLEAGGNYNEQFF
TRBV12-3/TRBV12-4	TRBJ2-1	few	TRBD2	TGTGCCAGCAGTTTAGTGCGGGGGACTAGCGGGGGGTTGGGGTCCTACAATGAGCAGTTCTTC	CASSLVRGTSGGLGSYNEQFF
TRBV24-1	TRBJ2-1	NA	TRBD2	TGTGCCACCAGTGATCAAGCGGGAGGGCCAATGGGTGAGCAGTTCTTC	CATSDQAGGPMGEQFF
TRBV28	TRBJ2-7	few	NA	TGTGCCAGCGGCCTAGCCCCCACCTACGAGCAGTACTTC	CASGLAPTYEQYF
TRBV7-3	TRBJ1-2	NA	NA	TGTGCCAGCAGCTCCGGGGCCTTGGGCTATGGCTACACCTTC	CASSSGALGYGYTF